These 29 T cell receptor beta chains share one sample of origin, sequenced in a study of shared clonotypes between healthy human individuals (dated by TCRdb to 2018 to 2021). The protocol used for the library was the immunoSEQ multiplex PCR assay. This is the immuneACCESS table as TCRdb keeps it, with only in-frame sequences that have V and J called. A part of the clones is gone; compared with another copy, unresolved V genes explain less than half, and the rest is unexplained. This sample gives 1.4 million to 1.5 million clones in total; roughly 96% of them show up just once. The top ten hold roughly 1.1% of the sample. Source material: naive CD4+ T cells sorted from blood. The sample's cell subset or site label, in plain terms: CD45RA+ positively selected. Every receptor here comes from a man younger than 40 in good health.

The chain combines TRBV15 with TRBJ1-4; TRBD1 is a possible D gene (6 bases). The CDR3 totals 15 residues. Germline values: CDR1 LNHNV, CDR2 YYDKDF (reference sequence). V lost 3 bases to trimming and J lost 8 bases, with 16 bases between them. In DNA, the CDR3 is TGTGCCACCAGCAGTTACGGGACAATGGGGGAAAAACTGTTTTTT. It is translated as CATSSYGTMGEKLFF.

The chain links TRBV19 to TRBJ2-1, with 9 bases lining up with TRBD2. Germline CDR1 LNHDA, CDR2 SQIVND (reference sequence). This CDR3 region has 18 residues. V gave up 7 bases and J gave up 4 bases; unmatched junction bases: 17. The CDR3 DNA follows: TGTGCCAGTAATTTCCGCCCTATCGAGCGGGAGGCGTACAATGAGCAGTTCTTC. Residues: CASNFRPIEREAYNEQFF.

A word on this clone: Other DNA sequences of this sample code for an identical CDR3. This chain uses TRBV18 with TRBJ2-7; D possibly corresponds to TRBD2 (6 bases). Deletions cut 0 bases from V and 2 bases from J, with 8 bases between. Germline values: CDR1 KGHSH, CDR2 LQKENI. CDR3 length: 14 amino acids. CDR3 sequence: CASSPPTGAYEQYF. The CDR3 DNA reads TGTGCCAGCTCACCACCGACGGGAGCCTACGAGCAGTACTTC. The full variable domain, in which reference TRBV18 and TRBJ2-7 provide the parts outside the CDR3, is NAGVMQNPRHLVRRRGQEARLRCSPMKGHSHVYWYRQLPEEGLKFMVYLQKENIIDESGMPKERFSAEFPKEGPSILRIQQVVRGDSAAYFCASSPPTGAYEQYFGPGTRLTVT.

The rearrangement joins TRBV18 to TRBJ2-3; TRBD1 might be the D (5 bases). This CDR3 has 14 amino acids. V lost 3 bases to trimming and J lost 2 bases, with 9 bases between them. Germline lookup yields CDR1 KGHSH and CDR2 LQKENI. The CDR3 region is CASSPRQNTDTQYF. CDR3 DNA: TGTGCCAGCTCACCGAGACAGAACACAGATACGCAGTATTTT.

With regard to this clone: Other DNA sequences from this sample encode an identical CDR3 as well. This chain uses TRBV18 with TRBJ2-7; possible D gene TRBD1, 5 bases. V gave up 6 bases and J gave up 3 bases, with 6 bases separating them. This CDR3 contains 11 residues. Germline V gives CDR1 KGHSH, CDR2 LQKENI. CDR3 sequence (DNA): TGTGCCAGCTCCAGGGACTACGAGCAGTACTTC. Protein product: CASSRDYEQYF. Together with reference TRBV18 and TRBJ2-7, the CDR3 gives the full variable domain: NAGVMQNPRHLVRRRGQEARLRCSPMKGHSHVYWYRQLPEEGLKFMVYLQKENIIDESGMPKERFSAEFPKEGPSILRIQQVVRGDSAAYFCASSRDYEQYFGPGTRLTVT.

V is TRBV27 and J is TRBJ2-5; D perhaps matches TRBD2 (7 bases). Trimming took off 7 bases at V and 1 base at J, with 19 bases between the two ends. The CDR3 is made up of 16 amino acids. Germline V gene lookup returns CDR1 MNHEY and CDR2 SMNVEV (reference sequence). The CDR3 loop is CASKSLLGGGQETQYF. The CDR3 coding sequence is TGTGCCAGCAAGTCCCTCCTAGGGGGGGGCCAAGAGACCCAGTACTTC.

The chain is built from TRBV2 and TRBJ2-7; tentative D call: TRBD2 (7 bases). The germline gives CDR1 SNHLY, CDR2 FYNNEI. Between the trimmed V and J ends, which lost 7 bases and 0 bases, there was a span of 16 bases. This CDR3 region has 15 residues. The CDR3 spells CASMGGGLISYEQYF. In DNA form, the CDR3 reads TGTGCCAGCATGGGCGGGGGCCTAATCTCCTACGAGCAGTACTTC.

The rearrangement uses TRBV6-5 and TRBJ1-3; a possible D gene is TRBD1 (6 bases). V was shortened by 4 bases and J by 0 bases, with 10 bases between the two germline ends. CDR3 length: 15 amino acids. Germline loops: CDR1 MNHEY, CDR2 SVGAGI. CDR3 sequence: CASSSTGHSGNTIYF. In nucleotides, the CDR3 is TGTGCCAGCAGTTCAACGGGACACTCTGGAAACACCATATATTTT.

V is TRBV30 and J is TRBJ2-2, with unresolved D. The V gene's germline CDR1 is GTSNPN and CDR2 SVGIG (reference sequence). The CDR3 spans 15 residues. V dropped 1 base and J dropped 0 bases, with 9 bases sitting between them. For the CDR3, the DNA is TGTGCCTGGAGTGCTCCAGCCACGAACACCGGGGAGCTGTTTTTT. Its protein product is CAWSAPATNTGELFF.

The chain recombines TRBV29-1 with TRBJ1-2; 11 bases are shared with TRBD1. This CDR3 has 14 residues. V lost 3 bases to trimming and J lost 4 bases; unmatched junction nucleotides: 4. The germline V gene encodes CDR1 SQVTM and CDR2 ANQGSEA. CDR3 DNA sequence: TGCAGCGTTGATGGGACAGGGGGTCCCTATGGCTACACCTTC. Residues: CSVDGTGGPYGYTF.

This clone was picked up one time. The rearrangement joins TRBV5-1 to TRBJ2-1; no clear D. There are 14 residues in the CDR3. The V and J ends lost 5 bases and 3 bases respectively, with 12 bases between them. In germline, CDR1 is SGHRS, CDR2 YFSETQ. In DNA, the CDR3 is TGCGCCAGCAGTTCAGAACTAAACTACAATGAGCAGTTCTTC. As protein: CASSSELNYNEQFF.

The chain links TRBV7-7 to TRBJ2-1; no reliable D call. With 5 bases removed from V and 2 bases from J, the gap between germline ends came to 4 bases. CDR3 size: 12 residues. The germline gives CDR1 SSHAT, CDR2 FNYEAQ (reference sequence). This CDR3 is CASSLTYNEQFF. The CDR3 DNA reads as TGTGCCAGCAGCCTGACCTACAATGAGCAGTTCTTC.

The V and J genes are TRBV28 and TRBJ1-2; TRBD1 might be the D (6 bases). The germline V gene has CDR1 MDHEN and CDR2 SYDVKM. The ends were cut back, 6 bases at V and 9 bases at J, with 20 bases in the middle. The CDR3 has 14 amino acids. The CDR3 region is CASRDDRPTDCYTF. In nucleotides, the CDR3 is TGTGCCAGCAGAGACGACAGGCCGACGGATTGCTACACCTTC.

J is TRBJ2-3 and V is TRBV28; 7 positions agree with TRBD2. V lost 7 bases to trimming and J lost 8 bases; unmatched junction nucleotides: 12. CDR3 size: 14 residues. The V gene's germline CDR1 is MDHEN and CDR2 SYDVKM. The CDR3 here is CASIRGGTMSTQYF. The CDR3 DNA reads TGTGCCAGCATTCGGGGCGGGACTATGAGTACGCAGTATTTT.

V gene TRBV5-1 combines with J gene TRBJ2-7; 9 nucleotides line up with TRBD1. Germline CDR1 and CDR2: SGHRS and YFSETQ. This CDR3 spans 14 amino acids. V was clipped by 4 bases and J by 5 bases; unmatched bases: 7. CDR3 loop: CASSLGQGTDEQYF. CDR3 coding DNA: TGCGCCAGCAGCCTTGGACAGGGGACCGACGAGCAGTACTTC.

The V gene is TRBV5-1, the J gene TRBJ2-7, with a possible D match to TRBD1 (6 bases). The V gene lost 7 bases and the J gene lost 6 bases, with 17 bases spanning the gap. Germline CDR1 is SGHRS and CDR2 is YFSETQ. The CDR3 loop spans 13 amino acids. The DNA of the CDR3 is TGCGCCAGCGAAGAGCCAGGGGCAGGCGAGCAGTACTTC. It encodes CASEEPGAGEQYF. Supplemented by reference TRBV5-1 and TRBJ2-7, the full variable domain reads KAGVTQTPRYLIKTRGQQVTLSCSPISGHRSVSWYQQTPGQGLQFLFEYFSETQRNKGNFPGRFSGRQFSNSRSEMNVSTLELGDSALYLCASEEPGAGEQYFGPGTRLTVT.

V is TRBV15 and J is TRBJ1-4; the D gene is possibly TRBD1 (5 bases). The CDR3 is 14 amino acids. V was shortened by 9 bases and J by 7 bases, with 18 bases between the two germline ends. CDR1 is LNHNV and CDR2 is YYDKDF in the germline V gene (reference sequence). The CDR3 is CATKDGRGGEKLFF. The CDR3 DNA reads TGTGCCACGAAGGATGGGAGGGGAGGTGAAAAACTGTTTTTT.

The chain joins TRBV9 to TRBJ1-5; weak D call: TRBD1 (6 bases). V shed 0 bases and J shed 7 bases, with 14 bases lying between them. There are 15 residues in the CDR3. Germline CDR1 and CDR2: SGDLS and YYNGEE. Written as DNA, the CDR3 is TGTGCCAGCAGCGTAGCTGGGGGGCAGGGGCAGCCCCAGCATTTT. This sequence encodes CASSVAGGQGQPQHF.

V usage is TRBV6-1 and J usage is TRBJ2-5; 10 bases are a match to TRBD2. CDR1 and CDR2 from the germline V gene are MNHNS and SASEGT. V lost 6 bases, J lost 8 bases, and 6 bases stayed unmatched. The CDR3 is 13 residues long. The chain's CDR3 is CASSPSGSLTQYF. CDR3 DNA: TGTGCCAGCAGCCCTAGCGGGAGTCTTACCCAGTACTTC.

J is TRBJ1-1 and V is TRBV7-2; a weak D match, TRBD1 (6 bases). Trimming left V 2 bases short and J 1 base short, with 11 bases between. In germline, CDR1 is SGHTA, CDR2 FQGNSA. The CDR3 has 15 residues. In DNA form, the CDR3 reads TGTGCCAGCAGCTTACCGGGACATCCGAACACTGAAGCTTTCTTT. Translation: CASSLPGHPNTEAFF.

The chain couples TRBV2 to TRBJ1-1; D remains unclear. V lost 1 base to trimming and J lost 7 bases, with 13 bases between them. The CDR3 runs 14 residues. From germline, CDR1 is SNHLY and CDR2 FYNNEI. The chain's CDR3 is CASSEVKAFGEAFF. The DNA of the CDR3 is TGTGCCAGCAGTGAAGTAAAGGCCTTCGGTGAAGCTTTCTTT.

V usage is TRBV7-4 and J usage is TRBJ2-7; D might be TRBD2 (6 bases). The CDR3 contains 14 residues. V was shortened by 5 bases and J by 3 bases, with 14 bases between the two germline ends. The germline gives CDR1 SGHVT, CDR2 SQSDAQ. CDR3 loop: CASSHRRGLYEQYF. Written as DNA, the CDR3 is TGTGCCAGCAGCCATAGGCGGGGCCTCTACGAGCAGTACTTC. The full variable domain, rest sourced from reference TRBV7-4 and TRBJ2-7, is GAGVSQSPRYKVAKRGRDVALRCDSISGHVTLYWYRQTLGQGSEVLTYSQSDAQRDKSGRPSGRFSAERPERSVSTLKIQRTEQGDSAVYLCASSHRRGLYEQYFGPGTRLTVT.

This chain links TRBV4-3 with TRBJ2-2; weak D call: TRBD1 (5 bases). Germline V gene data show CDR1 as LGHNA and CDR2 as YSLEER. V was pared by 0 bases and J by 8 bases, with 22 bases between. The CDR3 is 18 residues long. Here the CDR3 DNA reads TGCGCCAGCAGCCAAGATCTAATTACTGGGGCCTCACGGGGGGAGCTGTTTTTT. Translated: CASSQDLITGASRGELFF.

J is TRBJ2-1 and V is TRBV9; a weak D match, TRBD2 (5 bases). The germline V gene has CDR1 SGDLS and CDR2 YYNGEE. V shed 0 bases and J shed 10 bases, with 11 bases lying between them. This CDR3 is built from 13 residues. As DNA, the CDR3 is TGTGCCAGCAGCGTAGCTCTAACGGGAGAGCAGTTCTTC. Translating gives CASSVALTGEQFF.

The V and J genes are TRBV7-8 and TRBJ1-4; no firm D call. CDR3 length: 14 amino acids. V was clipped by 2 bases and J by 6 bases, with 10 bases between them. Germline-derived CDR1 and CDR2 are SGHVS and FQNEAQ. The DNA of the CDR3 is TGTGCCAGCAGCTTAATGACCGGGGATGAAAAACTGTTTTTT. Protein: CASSLMTGDEKLFF.

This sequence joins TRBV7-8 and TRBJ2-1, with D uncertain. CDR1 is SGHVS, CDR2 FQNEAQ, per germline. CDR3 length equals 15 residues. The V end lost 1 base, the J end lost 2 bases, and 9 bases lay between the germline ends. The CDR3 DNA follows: TGTGCCAGCAGCTTAGTTTTGTCAACCTACAATGAGCAGTTCTTC. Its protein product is CASSLVLSTYNEQFF. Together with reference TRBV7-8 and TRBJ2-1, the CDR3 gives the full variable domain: GAGVSQSPRYKVAKRGQDVALRCDPISGHVSLFWYQQALGQGPEFLTYFQNEAQLDKSGLPSDRFFAERPEGSVSTLKIQRTQQEDSAVYLCASSLVLSTYNEQFFGPGTRLTVL.

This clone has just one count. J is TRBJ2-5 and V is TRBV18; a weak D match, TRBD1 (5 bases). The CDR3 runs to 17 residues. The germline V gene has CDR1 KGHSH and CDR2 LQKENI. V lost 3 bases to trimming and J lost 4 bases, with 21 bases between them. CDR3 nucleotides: TGTGCCAGCTCACCCCTCCCTGAGGCAGGGATGGGAGAGACCCAGTACTTC. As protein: CASSPLPEAGMGETQYF.

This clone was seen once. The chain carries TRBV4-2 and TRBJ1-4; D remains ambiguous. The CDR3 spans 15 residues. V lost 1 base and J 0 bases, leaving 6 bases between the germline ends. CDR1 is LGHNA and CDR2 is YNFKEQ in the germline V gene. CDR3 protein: CASSQGGATNEKLFF. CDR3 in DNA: TGTGCCAGCAGCCAAGGTGGGGCAACTAATGAAAAACTGTTTTTT.

In nucleotides, the CDR3 is TGTGCCAGCAGCTCGGGGACAAATTACAATGAGCAGTTCTTC. Protein product: CASSSGTNYNEQFF. The chain employs TRBV5-6 and TRBJ2-1, with D perhaps matching TRBD1 (6 bases). Germline values: CDR1 SGHDT, CDR2 YYEEEE. V lost 3 bases and J 4 bases, leaving 11 bases between the germline ends. There are 14 residues in the CDR3.